One and the same sample provided the 23 T cell receptor beta chains below, sequenced in a study of cytomegalovirus exposure and HLA in healthy donors. With 60 Vbeta and 13 Jbeta primers, the PCR was carried out. The assay was immunoSEQ multiplex PCR, and TCRdb's table has in-frame clones only and misses some. This table has fewer than 200,000 clones, around 80% appearing once. Sequencing input: PBMCs. Receptor source: a woman aged 40 to 49 in good health and CMV-seronegative.

This rearrangement joins TRBV5-1 to TRBJ2-7; D is ambiguous. Between the trimmed V and J ends, which lost 4 bases and 0 bases, there was a span of 5 bases. The CDR3 is made up of 12 amino acids. Germline V gene data show CDR1 as SGHRS and CDR2 as YFSETQ. The DNA of the CDR3 is TGCGCCAGCAGCACCGGCTCCTACGAGCAGTACTTC. Its translation is CASSTGSYEQYF. Full variable domain (remainder filled in from reference TRBV5-1 and TRBJ2-7): KAGVTQTPRYLIKTRGQQVTLSCSPISGHRSVSWYQQTPGQGLQFLFEYFSETQRNKGNFPGRFSGRQFSNSRSEMNVSTLELGDSALYLCASSTGSYEQYFGPGTRLTVT.

This clone was seen once. The rearrangement links TRBV6-6 to TRBJ1-1; a possible D gene is TRBD1 (5 bases). V dropped 3 bases and J dropped 1 base, with 15 bases sitting between them. The CDR3 contains 16 residues. Germline CDR1 MNHNY, CDR2 SVGAGI (reference sequence). The CDR3 nucleotides are TGTGCCAGCAGTTATCTTACCTTCCAGGGGAACACTGAAGCTTTCTTT. Its protein product is CASSYLTFQGNTEAFF.

This chain joins TRBV23-1 and TRBJ1-6, with D perhaps matching TRBD1 (6 bases). TRBV23-1 is noted as an ORF with a role that remains uncertain. Trimming cost V 0 bases and J 6 bases, with 12 bases left between them. The CDR3 has 16 residues. The DNA of the CDR3 is TGCGCCAGCAGTCAATCGAGGGGCAGGGGTAATTCACCCCTCCACTTT. Translated: CASSQSRGRGNSPLHF.

The chain joins TRBV10-2 to TRBJ1-2, with D perhaps TRBD1 (6 bases). The V gene's germline CDR1 is WSHSY and CDR2 SAAADI. This CDR3 contains 18 residues. V shed 7 bases and J shed 3 bases, with 27 bases lying between them. CDR3 DNA: TGCGCCAGCATCCTAACCCGGGACATCTCCTCGGGTGACTATGGCTACACCTTC. It yields the protein CASILTRDISSGDYGYTF.

The rearrangement joins TRBV5-4 to TRBJ2-7; D may be TRBD2 (5 bases). V was cut by 2 bases and J by 2 bases, with 11 bases left in between. The CDR3 is 14 residues long. Germline CDR1 SGHNT, CDR2 YYREEE (reference sequence). In DNA form, the CDR3 reads TGTGCCAGCAGCTTAGGAGGCCCCCCCTACGAGCAGTACTTC. Its protein is CASSLGGPPYEQYF.

The chain combines TRBV29-1 with TRBJ2-1; 7 bases match TRBD1. The V gene end was trimmed by 6 bases and the J gene end by 3 bases; junction bases not matched to a gene: 8. This CDR3 comprises 14 residues. Germline values: CDR1 SQVTM, CDR2 ANQGSEA. This CDR3 is CSVPPGQIYNEQFF. CDR3 DNA: TGCAGCGTGCCGCCGGGACAGATCTACAATGAGCAGTTCTTC.

This chain uses TRBV30 with TRBJ1-1; maybe TRBD1 (5 bases). The CDR3 is made up of 13 amino acids. Germline V lookup: CDR1 GTSNPN, CDR2 SVGIG (reference sequence). V lost 4 bases and J 4 bases, leaving 13 bases between the germline ends. The CDR3 nucleotides read TGTGCCTGGACAGGGTTTCTGAGCACTGAAGCTTTCTTT. Protein: CAWTGFLSTEAFF.

This clone has more than one count but fewer than ten. The chain combines TRBV5-1 with TRBJ2-3; 8 bases map to TRBD1. This CDR3 has 15 residues. Looked up from germline, CDR1 is SGHRS and CDR2 is YFSETQ. With V trimmed by 4 bases and J by 5 bases, 9 bases remained unmatched. CDR3 coding DNA: TGCGCCAGCAGCCCCAGGACAGGGAATCAAGATACGCAGTATTTT. Protein sequence: CASSPRTGNQDTQYF. The whole variable domain, remainder taken from reference TRBV5-1 and TRBJ2-3, is KAGVTQTPRYLIKTRGQQVTLSCSPISGHRSVSWYQQTPGQGLQFLFEYFSETQRNKGNFPGRFSGRQFSNSRSEMNVSTLELGDSALYLCASSPRTGNQDTQYFGPGTRLTVL.

The CDR3 protein is CASSLDSYGYTF. CDR3 DNA sequence: TGTGCCAGCAGCTTAGACAGCTATGGCTACACCTTC. The chain links TRBV7-2 to TRBJ1-2, with D uncertain. This CDR3 is 12 amino acids long. The V end was cut by 1 base, the J end by 4 bases, with 4 bases between. Germline V gene lookup returns CDR1 SGHTA and CDR2 FQGNSA.

The V gene is TRBV9, the J gene TRBJ1-2; TRBD1 matches at 7 bases. The CDR3 runs to 14 residues. V lost 0 bases to trimming and J lost 4 bases; unmatched junction nucleotides: 3. CDR1 is SGDLS, CDR2 YYNGEE, per germline. This CDR3 is CASSVEGQPYGYTF. DNA of the CDR3: TGTGCCAGCAGCGTAGAGGGACAGCCCTATGGCTACACCTTC.

The J gene is TRBJ2-7, the V gene TRBV5-4, with TRBD2 matching over 10 bases. Germline V gene data show CDR1 as SGHNT and CDR2 as YYREEE (reference sequence). Trimming took 1 base from V and 5 from J; bases not matched to a gene: 6. The CDR3 spans 15 residues. CDR3 bases: TGTGCCAGCAGCTTGATGGAGCGGGAGGGTAACGAGCAGTACTTC. This sequence encodes CASSLMEREGNEQYF. Based on the CDR3 plus reference TRBV5-4 and TRBJ2-7, the full variable domain is ETGVTQSPTHLIKTRGQQVTLRCSSQSGHNTVSWYQQALGQGPQFIFQYYREEENGRGNFPPRFSGLQFPNYSSELNVNALELDDSALYLCASSLMEREGNEQYFGPGTRLTVT.

The chain employs TRBV5-4 and TRBJ2-7; TRBD1 matches at 7 bases. Per the germline V gene, CDR1 is SGHNT and CDR2 is YYREEE (reference sequence). J gave up 7 bases and V 0 bases, and 16 bases lay outside the gene matches. The CDR3 extends over 17 amino acids. The CDR3 DNA reads TGTGCCAGCAGCTTGGGAGGGGGCGCGTTCAATATCCGGGAGCAGTACTTC. This gives the protein CASSLGGGAFNIREQYF.

In nucleotides, the CDR3 is TGTGCCAGCAGTCTTATCCTAGCGCAGCAGTTCTTC. Translated: CASSLILAQQFF. The chain is built from TRBV28 and TRBJ2-1; TRBD2 might be the D (6 bases). Trimming removed 5 bases from V and 11 bases from J, with 13 bases in between. CDR3 length equals 12 residues. The germline V gene encodes CDR1 MDHEN and CDR2 SYDVKM.

The chain is built from TRBV6-5 and TRBJ2-5; D call uncertain. This CDR3 region has 13 residues. Germline V gene data show CDR1 as MNHEY and CDR2 as SVGAGI. V was trimmed by 6 bases and J by 11 bases, leaving 19 bases between them. DNA of the CDR3: TGTGCCAGCAGGTCGCTCGGGTCCGTGGAGCAGTACTTC. Its protein product is CASRSLGSVEQYF.

The chain has TRBV27 and TRBJ1-5, with no clear D. V lost 5 bases and J 3 bases, leaving 17 bases between the germline ends. The germline gives CDR1 MNHEY, CDR2 SMNVEV (reference sequence). CDR3 length equals 16 residues. The CDR3 loop is CASSPHPRRDNQPQHF. CDR3 DNA sequence: TGTGCCAGCAGTCCCCACCCTCGGCGGGACAATCAGCCCCAGCATTTT.

V gene TRBV7-7 combines with J gene TRBJ2-1, with 10 bases aligning to TRBD2. Germline CDR1 reads SSHAT; CDR2 reads FNYEAQ (reference sequence). The CDR3 length is 13 residues. CDR3 in DNA: TGTGCTACCCAAGCGGGGGGGCCGGGTGAGCAGTTCTTC. It yields the protein CATQAGGPGEQFF. Together with reference TRBV7-7 and TRBJ2-1, the CDR3 gives the full variable domain: GAGVSQSPRYKVTKRGQDVTLRCDPISSHATLYWYQQALGQGPEFLTYFNYEAQPDKSGLPSDRFSAERPEGSISTLTIQRTEQRDSAMYRCATQAGGPGEQFFGPGTRLTVL.

This chain connects TRBV7-9 to TRBJ1-2; a possible D gene is TRBD1 (5 bases). Germline V gene lookup returns CDR1 SEHNR and CDR2 FQNEAQ (reference sequence). CDR3 length: 14 residues. The germline V and J ends were trimmed by 1 base and 4 bases, with 10 bases remaining between them. CDR3 nucleotide sequence: TGTGCCAGCAGCTTAGAAGGCAGGGCCTATGGCTACACCTTC. It encodes CASSLEGRAYGYTF.

The rearrangement uses TRBV29-1 and TRBJ2-7; D perhaps matches TRBD1 (7 bases). Germline assignment: CDR1 SQVTM and CDR2 ANQGSEA. This CDR3 has 13 amino acids. Trimming shortened V by 4 bases and J by 0 bases, and 10 bases separated the two germline ends. The CDR3 nucleotides read TGCAGCGTTGCGCAGGGGGGCTCCTACGAGCAGTACTTC. This codes for CSVAQGGSYEQYF.

The gene calls are TRBV10-3 and TRBJ1-2; D call uncertain. From germline, CDR1 is ENHRY and CDR2 SYGVKD. This CDR3 comprises 13 residues. The ends were cut back, 3 bases at V and 8 bases at J, with 13 bases in the middle. CDR3 DNA: TGTGCCATCAGTGAATCGCAGGCAGTAGGCTACACCTTC. Translated, it gives CAISESQAVGYTF.

Here the CDR3 DNA reads TGTGCCAGCGGCCCTAGCGGGACTAGCACAGATACGCAGTATTTT. Protein sequence: CASGPSGTSTDTQYF. The rearrangement uses TRBV6-4 and TRBJ2-3, with TRBD2 matching over 9 bases. Germline lookup yields CDR1 MRHNA and CDR2 SNTAGT. The CDR3 length is 15 residues. V lost 8 bases and J lost 0; bases outside the gene matches: 6.

This chain links TRBV19 with TRBJ1-2; TRBD1 might be the D (6 bases). The CDR3 length is 14 residues. Germline values: CDR1 LNHDA, CDR2 SQIVND (reference sequence). Between the trimmed V and J ends, which lost 5 bases and 8 bases, there was a span of 18 bases. CDR3 region: CASSANRVSSGYTF. The CDR3 nucleotides are TGTGCCAGTAGTGCGAACAGGGTATCGAGCGGCTACACCTTC.

As for this clone: Mismatch with germline at one junction end may stem from a read error. Here the CDR3 DNA reads TGTTCCAGCAGCCCAGACCGAGGACAGGGCAACACTGAAGCTTTCTTT. It translates to CSSSPDRGQGNTEAFF. The rearrangement uses TRBV7-9 and TRBJ1-1; TRBD1 agrees at 8 bases. The CDR3 runs 16 residues. The germline V gene has CDR1 SEHNR and CDR2 FQNEAQ (reference sequence).

J is TRBJ1-1 and V is TRBV30; TRBD1 aligns across 7 bases. Per the germline V gene, CDR1 is GTSNPN and CDR2 is SVGIG (reference sequence). V dropped 5 bases and J dropped 1; count of bases not matched to a gene: 1. This CDR3 contains 12 residues. The CDR3 reads CAWGQENTEAFF. The CDR3 region has the DNA TGTGCCTGGGGACAGGAGAACACTGAAGCTTTCTTT.